A single sample gave rise to the 8 T cell receptor beta chains below, sequenced in a study of T cells in Graves' hyperthyroidism and ophthalmopathy (dated 2019 in TCRdb). Library prep was done by multiplex PCR. The reads were generated on an Illumina HiSeq 2000. The TCR beta CDR3 regions were amplified from the RNA transcripts. The first round of RT-PCR for the TCR CDR3 was performed with the HTBI primer set and the Qiagen OneStep RT-PCR kit. The raw public data were reprocessed by TCRdb itself: fastp quality trimming at Q25, MiXCR clonotype calling, in-frame beta chains only. Rows are combined by CDR3 protein, so each entry shows the most common genes and DNA. Here the sample has fewer than 450,000 distinct CDR3 sequences; about a sixth occur a single time. 30% to 35% of the sample comes from the top ten. Sequences were obtained from blood. These receptors all stem from a woman in her twenties or thirties with Graves' hyperthyroidism that later progressed to Graves' ophthalmopathy.

The sample holds many counts of this clonotype. This chain uses TRBV10-1 with TRBJ2-2; TRBD2 aligns across 8 bases. The germline V gene encodes CDR1 WNHNN and CDR2 SYGVQD (reference sequence). This CDR3 has 16 residues. V gave up 2 bases and J gave up 0 bases; unmatched junction bases: 2. CDR3 coding DNA: TGCGCCAGCAGTGAGGCGGGGGGACCGAACACCGGGGAGCTGTTTTTT. Its protein product is CASSEAGGPNTGELFF.

The genes are TRBV6-5 and TRBJ1-2, with D possibly TRBD1 on 6 matching bases. The CDR3 sequence is 15 residues long. V was shortened by 3 bases and J by 4 bases, with 15 bases between the two germline ends. Per the germline V gene, CDR1 is MNHEY and CDR2 is SVGAGI. CDR3 residues: CASSYDEGVRYGYTF. The CDR3 DNA follows: TGTGCCAGCAGTTATGACGAGGGGGTCCGCTATGGCTACACCTTC.

This clonotype was observed at least ten times. The J gene is TRBJ1-1, the V gene TRBV6-5; 8 bases are a match to TRBD1. The V gene end was trimmed by 2 bases and the J gene end by 4 bases; junction bases not matched to a gene: 12. Germline V gives CDR1 MNHEY, CDR2 SVGAGI. CDR3 size: 17 residues. CDR3 in amino acids: CASSYRRTGFGVTEAFF. The CDR3 nucleotides read TGTGCCAGCAGTTACAGACGGACAGGGTTCGGGGTCACTGAAGCTTTCTTT.

This chain connects TRBV3-1 to TRBJ2-2; 8 nucleotides line up with TRBD2. Germline CDR1 LGHDT, CDR2 YNNKEL (reference sequence). The CDR3 loop spans 16 amino acids. V lost 1 base and J lost 4; bases outside the gene matches: 5. For the CDR3, the DNA is TGTGCCAGCAGCCAAGCTGGGGCGGGGGGCACCGGGGAGCTGTTTTTT. This codes for CASSQAGAGGTGELFF. Full variable domain (outside the CDR3, taken from reference TRBV3-1 and TRBJ2-2): DTAVSQTPKYLVTQMGNDKSIKCEQNLGHDTMYWYKQDSKKFLKIMFSYNNKELIINETVPNRFSPKSPDKAHLNLHINSLELGDSAVYFCASSQAGAGGTGELFFGEGSRLTVL.

This clonotype showed up just once. The chain carries TRBV28 and TRBJ2-5; possibly TRBD1 for D (7 bases). Germline values: CDR1 MDHEN, CDR2 SYDVKM. The V end was cut by 8 bases, the J end by 1 base, with 11 bases between. This CDR3 is built from 13 residues. The CDR3 spells CASWGDSQETQYF. CDR3 bases: TGTGCCAGCTGGGGGGACAGCCAAGAGACCCAGTACTTC.

The table lists this clonotype with many counts. This sequence joins TRBV12-3 or TRBV12-4 and TRBJ2-5; 9 positions match TRBD1. After removal of 6 bases from V and 5 bases from J, the junction contained 13 bases not matched to a gene. CDR3 length: 16 residues. The CDR3 is CASSKRTGGLGETQYF. The CDR3 region has the DNA TGTGCCAGCAGCAAGAGAACAGGGGGCCTGGGGGAGACCCAGTACTTC.

This clonotype was detected only a few times. V gene TRBV6-1 combines with J gene TRBJ2-3, with 9 bases aligning to TRBD1. Germline V lookup: CDR1 MNHNS, CDR2 SASEGT. With 8 bases clipped from V and 5 bases from J, the junction kept 11 bases outside the gene matches. CDR3 length: 15 amino acids. The CDR3 bases are TGTGCCAGCGACCGAGGGACAGGGAATATAGATACGCAGTATTTT. The encoded protein is CASDRGTGNIDTQYF.

In this sample, this clonotype turned up many times. The genes are TRBV20-1 and TRBJ2-1; 9 nucleotides agree with TRBD2. CDR1 and CDR2 (germline): DFQATT, SNEGSKA (reference sequence). V was pared by 0 bases and J by 6 bases, with 9 bases of the junction left unmatched. This CDR3 has 16 residues. The CDR3 loop reads CSARDVVAGGGNEQFF. The CDR3 nucleotides are TGCAGTGCTAGAGATGTAGTGGCGGGAGGGGGCAATGAGCAGTTCTTC.